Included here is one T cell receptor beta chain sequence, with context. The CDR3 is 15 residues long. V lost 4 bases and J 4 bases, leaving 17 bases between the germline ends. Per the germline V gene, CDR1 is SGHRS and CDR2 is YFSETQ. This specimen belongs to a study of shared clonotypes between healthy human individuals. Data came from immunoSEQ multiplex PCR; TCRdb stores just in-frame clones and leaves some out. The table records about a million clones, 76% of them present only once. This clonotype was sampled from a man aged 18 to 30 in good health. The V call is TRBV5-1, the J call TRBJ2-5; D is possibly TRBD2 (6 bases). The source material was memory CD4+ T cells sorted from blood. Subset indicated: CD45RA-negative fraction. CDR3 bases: TGCGCCAGCAGCATTAGCGGCGGAGGGCCAGAGACCCAGTACTTC. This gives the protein CASSISGGGPETQYF.